The T cell receptor (beta chain) described here comes from a study of blood T cell repertoires in COVID-19. Assay: immunoSEQ multiplex PCR; the TCRdb copy retains only in-frame clones and omits some. Altogether around 30,000 clones are present, around 87% being singletons, with the ten largest covering less than 15%. This TCR derives from a human donor in a cohort sampled during active COVID-19. The donor label of this sample is uncertain. Sample: peripheral blood.

The CDR3 protein is CASRPLAGGGDTQYF. CDR3 DNA: TGTGCCAGCAGACCGTTAGCGGGGGGAGGAGATACGCAGTATTTT. The chain carries TRBV25-1 and TRBJ2-3, with TRBD2 matching over 10 bases. The CDR3 is 15 amino acids. The J segment lost 5 bases and the V segment lost 6 bases, leaving 8 bases of the junction unmatched. Looked up from germline, CDR1 is MGHDK and CDR2 is SYGVNS.